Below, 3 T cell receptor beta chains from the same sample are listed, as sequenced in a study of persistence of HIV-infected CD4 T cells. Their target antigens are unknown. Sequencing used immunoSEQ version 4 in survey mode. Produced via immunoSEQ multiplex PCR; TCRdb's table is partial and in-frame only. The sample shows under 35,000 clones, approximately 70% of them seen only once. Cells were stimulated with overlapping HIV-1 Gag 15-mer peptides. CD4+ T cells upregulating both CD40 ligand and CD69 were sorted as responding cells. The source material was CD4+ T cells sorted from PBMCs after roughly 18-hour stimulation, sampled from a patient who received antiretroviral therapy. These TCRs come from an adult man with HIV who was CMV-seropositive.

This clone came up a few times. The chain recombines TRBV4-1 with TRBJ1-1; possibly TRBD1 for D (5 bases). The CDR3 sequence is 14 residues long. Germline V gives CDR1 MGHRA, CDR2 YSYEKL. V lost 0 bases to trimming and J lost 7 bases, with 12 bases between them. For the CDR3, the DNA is TGCGCCAGCAGCCAAGAAAAGGGGCCGAGTGAAGCTTTCTTT. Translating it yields CASSQEKGPSEAFF.

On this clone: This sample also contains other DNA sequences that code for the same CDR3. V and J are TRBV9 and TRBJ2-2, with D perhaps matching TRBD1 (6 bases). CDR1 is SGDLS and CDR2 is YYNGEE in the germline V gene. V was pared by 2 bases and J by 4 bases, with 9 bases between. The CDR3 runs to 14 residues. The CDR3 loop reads CASSVTGLTGELFF. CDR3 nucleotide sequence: TGTGCCAGCAGCGTCACAGGGCTCACCGGGGAGCTGTTTTTT.

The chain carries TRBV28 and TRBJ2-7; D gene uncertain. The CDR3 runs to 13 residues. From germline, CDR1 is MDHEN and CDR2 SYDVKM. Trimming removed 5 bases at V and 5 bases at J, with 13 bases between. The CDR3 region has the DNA TGTGCCAGCAGTGGCATGTTGAGTAACGAGCAGTACTTC. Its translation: CASSGMLSNEQYF.